The sample holds a few counts of the clone carrying this TCR beta chain. The antigen is not known. Individual cDNA molecules received unique molecular identifiers during library preparation. TCRdb re-analysed the 5' RACE reads in MiXCR, keeping a single row per CDR3 protein. This sample has 55,000 or so distinct CDR3 sequences, with 12% found just once. These data are taken from a study of early T cells in non-severe SARS-CoV-2 infection. Overall study findings and caveats: Matching with VDJdb favored anti-spike CD8 responses (missing private and CD4 specificities).

This clonotype was sampled from an adult who was a healthcare worker with PCR-confirmed SARS-CoV-2 infection or an uninfected control (not recorded which). The sequencing sample was made of whole blood.

The CDR3 loop reads CAWSAPDRLYEQYF. DNA for the CDR3: TGTGCCTGGAGTGCCCCCGACAGGTTGTACGAGCAGTACTTC. The rearrangement uses TRBV30 and TRBJ2-7, with D tentatively TRBD1 (6 bases). Per germline, CDR1 GTSNPN and CDR2 SVGIG (reference sequence). V shed 1 base and J shed 4 bases, with 14 bases lying between them. This CDR3 spans 14 amino acids.